This is a list of T cell receptor beta chains from one sample in a study of shared clonotypes between healthy human individuals. Data came from immunoSEQ multiplex PCR; TCRdb stores just in-frame clones and leaves some out. Counted here are about 650,000 clones, 95% to 96% occurring once; the ten biggest clones make up over 0.09%. Specimen: naive CD8+ T cells sorted from blood. The receptors were gathered from a woman in her 30s in good health. Both conserved end residues are trimmed from each CDR3. Each record gives: CDR3 protein, V gene, clone size, J gene. Rows may omit the clone size; those that give it use once, few, many or a size class.

CDR3: ASSEKRGFNSPLH; V: TRBV6-1; size: -; J: TRBJ1-6
CDR3: ASSLTDTQY; V: TRBV11-2; size: few; J: TRBJ2-3
CDR3: ASSEEGAGGAEQY; V: TRBV2; size: -; J: TRBJ2-7
CDR3: ASSYSGRSYEQY; V: TRBV6-5; size: -; J: TRBJ2-7
CDR3: ASSFADRGHDEQY; V: TRBV28; size: -; J: TRBJ2-7
CDR3: ASSYQGGSSYNEQF; V: TRBV6-5; size: -; J: TRBJ2-1
CDR3: ASASSGRAYEQY; V: TRBV19; size: -; J: -
CDR3: ASSLQGDYGYT; V: TRBV5-5; size: -; J: TRBJ1-2
CDR3: ASSTPSGTIY; V: TRBV9; size: -; J: TRBJ1-3
CDR3: ASSYGAGKAF; V: TRBV6-5; size: -; J: TRBJ1-1
CDR3: ASRGGSSNTEAF; V: TRBV10-2; size: -; J: TRBJ1-1
CDR3: ASSLLAGAYNEQF; V: TRBV9; size: -; J: TRBJ2-1
CDR3: ASGVGIYEQY; V: TRBV6-5; size: -; J: TRBJ2-7
CDR3: ATSRVGDRVYNEQF; V: TRBV15; size: -; J: TRBJ2-1
CDR3: ASEGGNTEAF; V: TRBV2; size: -; J: TRBJ1-1
CDR3: ASSLWRSSYEQY; V: TRBV27; size: -; J: TRBJ2-7
CDR3: ASSLGSGYT; V: TRBV5-6; size: -; J: TRBJ1-2
CDR3: ASREREPYNEQF; V: TRBV28; size: -; J: TRBJ2-1
CDR3: ASRQGDTEAF; V: TRBV27; size: -; J: TRBJ1-1
CDR3: ASSPGQGGYT; V: TRBV28; size: -; J: TRBJ1-2
CDR3: ASSLVHSTDTQY; V: TRBV27; size: -; J: TRBJ2-3
CDR3: ASSHEIFSYNEQF; V: TRBV4-2; size: -; J: TRBJ2-1
CDR3: ASIRTEGDEKLF; V: TRBV2; size: -; J: TRBJ1-4
CDR3: ASSMTGGGNQPQH; V: TRBV6-6; size: -; J: TRBJ1-5
CDR3: ASSDGQGPYNEQF; V: TRBV6-1; size: -; J: TRBJ2-1
CDR3: ASSTGTSGRQETQY; V: TRBV5-8; size: -; J: TRBJ2-5
CDR3: ASSWTSVYNEQF; V: TRBV27; size: -; J: TRBJ2-1
CDR3: ASRDGIHNEQF; V: TRBV4-2; size: -; J: TRBJ2-1
CDR3: ASSLGRNWGIDSEAF; V: TRBV14; size: -; J: TRBJ1-1
CDR3: ASSFYGGNQPQH; V: TRBV28; size: -; J: TRBJ1-5
CDR3: ASSGASGISYNEQF; V: TRBV9; size: -; J: TRBJ2-1
CDR3: SVVGRGSYNEQF; V: TRBV29-1; size: -; J: TRBJ2-1
CDR3: ASSYSGQEITGELF; V: TRBV6-5; size: once; J: TRBJ2-2
CDR3: ASSFRRSNEQF; V: TRBV7-7; size: -; J: TRBJ2-1
CDR3: ASGRAGTDTQY; V: TRBV6-6; size: -; J: TRBJ2-3
CDR3: ASSERKLGLAYNEQF; V: TRBV6-1; size: -; J: TRBJ2-1
CDR3: ASSIDREGTNTGELF; V: TRBV19; size: -; J: TRBJ2-2
CDR3: ATSGDRGNQPQH; V: TRBV15; size: -; J: TRBJ1-5
CDR3: ASSLDLGSHNEQF; V: TRBV13; size: -; J: TRBJ2-1
CDR3: ASRHPGLGLQETQY; V: TRBV7-9; size: -; J: TRBJ2-5
CDR3: ASSLGMVNQPQH; V: TRBV7-9; size: -; J: TRBJ1-5
CDR3: SVPLPAYGYT; V: TRBV29-1; size: once; J: TRBJ1-2
CDR3: ASSSDDGTEAF; V: TRBV11-3; size: -; J: TRBJ1-1
CDR3: ASSLGGGEAGYT; V: TRBV7-6; size: once; J: TRBJ1-2
CDR3: ASSLELAGRDTQY; V: TRBV5-6; size: once; J: TRBJ2-3
CDR3: ASSLVAGFYGYT; V: TRBV5-8; size: once; J: TRBJ1-2
CDR3: SARINFYT; V: TRBV20-1; size: -; J: TRBJ1-2
CDR3: SVGSVEQF; V: TRBV29-1; size: -; J: TRBJ2-1
CDR3: ASSFLAGNSYEQY; V: TRBV5-5; size: -; J: TRBJ2-7
CDR3: ATSGWTELNYGYT; V: TRBV15; size: -; J: TRBJ1-2
CDR3: ASSSGQGFTEAF; V: TRBV5-1; size: -; J: TRBJ1-1
CDR3: ASSTERSSTDTQY; V: TRBV28; size: -; J: TRBJ2-3
CDR3: ASSEILLGGRVNEKLF; V: TRBV2; size: -; J: TRBJ1-4
CDR3: ASSLVGRAYSVGRVVTYEQY; V: TRBV5-1; size: -; J: TRBJ2-7
CDR3: ASSAGGRNEQY; V: TRBV9; size: -; J: TRBJ2-7
CDR3: ASSRGQVATNEKLF; V: TRBV4-1; size: -; J: TRBJ1-4
CDR3: ASSIGGVTILFNEQF; V: TRBV19; size: -; J: TRBJ2-1
CDR3: ASSSPGQGHHEQY; V: TRBV28; size: -; J: TRBJ2-7
CDR3: ASSIDRNTGELF; V: TRBV19; size: -; J: TRBJ2-2